The entry below gives a single TCR beta chain sequence along with its context. The sample carries other DNA sequences with the same CDR3. After removal of 3 bases from V and 0 bases from J, the junction contained 2 bases not matched to a gene. CDR3 size: 14 residues. Germline V gene data show CDR1 as MNHEY and CDR2 as SMNVEV (reference sequence). This sample stems from a study of T cell changes during pregnancy in multiple sclerosis. Assay used: immunoSEQ multiplex PCR; TCRdb lists only in-frame clones, some missing. The sample has 50,000 to 70,000 clones, more than 85% seen once. This sample comprised CD8+ T cells from peripheral blood mononuclear cells, obtained before pregnancy. The chain links TRBV27 to TRBJ2-7, with 7 bases identical to TRBD2. The receptor comes from a female donor with multiple sclerosis, enrolled in a pregnancy study. CDR3 coding DNA: TGTGCCAGCAGTTTGGGGGGGAGCTCCTACGAGCAGTACTTC. Translation gives CASSLGGSSYEQYF.